The T cell receptor (beta chain) described here comes from a study of CD8+ T cells in alopecia areata. General observations from the study: The study found higher clonality in lesional than normal scalp, especially in alopecia totalis/universalis.

Reverse transcription of extracted RNA yielded cDNA, which provided the sequencing template. TCRdb's table, derived via immunoSEQ multiplex PCR, lists solely in-frame clones and lacks some. The sample carries some 31,000 clones, 60% to 85% recorded once. A remark on this clone: Its antigen is still unknown.

The germline V gene encodes CDR1 LNHDA and CDR2 SQIVND (reference sequence). Trimming left V 7 bases short and J 4 bases short, with 13 bases between. CDR3 length: 13 amino acids. Source material: NKG2D-low CD8+ T cells sorted from blood. The TCR sequence derives from a human donor with alopecia areata. The gene calls are TRBV19 and TRBJ1-1; D remains unclear. The CDR3 DNA follows: TGTGCCAGTACCACCTTCGGAGGCACTGAAGCTTTCTTT. It encodes CASTTFGGTEAFF.